This paragraph covers one T cell receptor (beta chain) sequence. The source of the sample is a study of blood T cell repertoires in COVID-19. Trimming cost V 2 bases and J 2 bases, with 15 bases left between them. The CDR3 runs to 16 residues. Per the germline V gene, CDR1 is MNHNY and CDR2 is SVGAGI (reference sequence). Original processing notes: Scientists estimated how many nucleated cells there were by amplifying reference gene primers. Measured with immunoSEQ multiplex PCR; TCRdb has only the in-frame clones, and not every one. The V and J calls and clone size are taken from that table; D and trimming were inferred from the DNA. The repertoire holds around 230,000 clones, roughly four fifths seen once, with roughly 12% in the top ten.

This TCR was sampled from a woman aged 60-75 years with active or convalescent COVID-19. The sequenced sample was peripheral blood. The chain has TRBV6-6 and TRBJ2-5; possibly TRBD2 for D (6 bases). Here the CDR3 reads CASSYPSEGRQETQYF. The CDR3 DNA reads as TGTGCCAGCAGTTACCCCTCGGAGGGGCGGCAAGAGACCCAGTACTTC.